This T cell receptor (beta chain) was documented in a study of blood T cell repertoires in COVID-19. In the original analysis: Researchers report that nucleated cell counts were estimated from reference gene primer amplification. The assay was immunoSEQ multiplex PCR, and TCRdb's table has in-frame clones only and misses some. The DNA was the basis for D and trimming; V, J and clone size are from that table. Of approximately 50,000 clones detected, over 75% appear once; the ten largest clones hold 26%. Germline V CDR1 and CDR2: LNHDA, SQIVND (reference sequence). V dropped 3 bases and J dropped 0 bases, with 8 bases sitting between them. The CDR3 runs 14 residues.

The sample taken for sequencing was peripheral blood. This receptor was taken from a woman of 80 years or more with COVID-19, enrolled during active disease. The rearrangement uses TRBV19 and TRBJ1-2, with D unresolved. CDR3 sequence (DNA): TGTGCCAGTAGTATTGGGCGAACTAACTATGGCTACACCTTC. Residues: CASSIGRTNYGYTF.